This T cell receptor beta chain was recovered during a study of identical twins. The donor group consisted entirely of healthy Caucasians. Study-level points and caveats: Low generation-probability sequences were in excess among twin-shared out-of-frame alpha sequences.

CDR1 and CDR2 (germline): LGHDT, YNNKEL (reference sequence). J was trimmed by 5 bases and V by 6 bases; bases with no gene match: 1. This CDR3 has 11 amino acids. This clonotype was counted at least ten times. Its target is not known. Template switching added a universal primer site; cDNA carried unique molecular identifiers. Each CDR3 protein is one row after TCRdb ran MiXCR on the 5' RACE reads. The top ten hold roughly 1.6% of the sample, which has nearly 650,000 distinct CDR3 sequences, under 8.5% seen once. These data also formed part of another study, on yellow fever vaccine responses in identical twins. Turning to that study: In identical twins, vaccine T cell responses appeared partly shared and partly individual.

This receptor was taken from a woman aged 18-29 years in good health. Material: PBMCs. This chain links TRBV3-1 with TRBJ2-7; 7 positions agree with TRBD2. The CDR3 protein is CASRGRDEQYF. The CDR3 DNA sequence: TGTGCCAGCAGGGGGAGGGACGAGCAGTACTTC.